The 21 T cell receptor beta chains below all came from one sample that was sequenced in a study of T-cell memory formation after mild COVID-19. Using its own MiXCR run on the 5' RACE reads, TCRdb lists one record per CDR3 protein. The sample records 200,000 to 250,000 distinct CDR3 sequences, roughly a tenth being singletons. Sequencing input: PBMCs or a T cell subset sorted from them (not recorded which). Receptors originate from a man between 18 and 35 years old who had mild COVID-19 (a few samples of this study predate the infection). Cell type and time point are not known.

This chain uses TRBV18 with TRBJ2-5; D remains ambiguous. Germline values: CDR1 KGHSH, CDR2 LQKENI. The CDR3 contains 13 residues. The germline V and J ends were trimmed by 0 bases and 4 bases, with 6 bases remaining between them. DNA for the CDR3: TGTGCCAGCTCACCACCACCCGGAGAGACCCAGTACTTC. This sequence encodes CASSPPPGETQYF. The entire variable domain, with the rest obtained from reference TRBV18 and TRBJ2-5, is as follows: NAGVMQNPRHLVRRRGQEARLRCSPMKGHSHVYWYRQLPEEGLKFMVYLQKENIIDESGMPKERFSAEFPKEGPSILRIQQVVRGDSAAYFCASSPPPGETQYFGPGTRLLVL.

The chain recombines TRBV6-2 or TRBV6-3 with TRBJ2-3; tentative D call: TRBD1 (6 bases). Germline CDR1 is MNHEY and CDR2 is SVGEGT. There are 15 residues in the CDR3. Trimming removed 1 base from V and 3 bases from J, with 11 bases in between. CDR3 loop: CASSYWAGETDTQYF. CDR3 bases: TGTGCCAGCAGTTACTGGGCAGGGGAAACAGATACGCAGTATTTT.

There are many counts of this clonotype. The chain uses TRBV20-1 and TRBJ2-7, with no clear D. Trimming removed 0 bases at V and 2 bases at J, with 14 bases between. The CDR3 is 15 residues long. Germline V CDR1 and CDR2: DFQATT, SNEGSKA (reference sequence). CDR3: CSARDPAALPYEQYF. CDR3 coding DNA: TGCAGTGCTAGAGATCCAGCAGCGTTACCCTACGAGCAGTACTTC.

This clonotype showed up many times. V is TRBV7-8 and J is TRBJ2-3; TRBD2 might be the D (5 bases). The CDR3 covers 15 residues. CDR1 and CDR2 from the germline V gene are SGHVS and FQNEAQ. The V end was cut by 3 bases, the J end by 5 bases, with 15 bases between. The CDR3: CASSFPGLLEDTQYF. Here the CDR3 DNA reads TGTGCCAGCAGCTTCCCTGGACTCCTAGAAGATACGCAGTATTTT.

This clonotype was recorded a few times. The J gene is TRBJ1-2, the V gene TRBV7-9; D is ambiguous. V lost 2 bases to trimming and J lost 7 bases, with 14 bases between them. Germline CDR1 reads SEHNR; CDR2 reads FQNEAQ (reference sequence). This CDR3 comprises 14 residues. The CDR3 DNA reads TGTGCCAGCAGCTTACAACCGGCCGACGGTGGCTACACCTTC. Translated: CASSLQPADGGYTF. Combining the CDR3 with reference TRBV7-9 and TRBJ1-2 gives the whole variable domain DTGVSQNPRHKITKRGQNVTFRCDPISEHNRLYWYRQTLGQGPEFLTYFQNEAQLEKSRLLSDRFSAERPKGSFSTLEIQRTEQGDSAMYLCASSLQPADGGYTFGSGTRLTVV.

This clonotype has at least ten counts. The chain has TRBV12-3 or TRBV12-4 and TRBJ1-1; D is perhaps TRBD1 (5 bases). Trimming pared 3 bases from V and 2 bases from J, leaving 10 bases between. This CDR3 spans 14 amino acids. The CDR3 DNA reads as TGTGCCAGCAGTTTGGCAGGGCTAAACACTGAAGCTTTCTTT. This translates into CASSLAGLNTEAFF.

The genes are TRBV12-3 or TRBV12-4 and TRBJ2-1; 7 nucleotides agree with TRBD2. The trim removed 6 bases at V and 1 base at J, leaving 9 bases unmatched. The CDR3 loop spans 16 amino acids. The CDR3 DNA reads TGTGCCAGCAGCCTTGGGCTAGCGGTATCCTACAATGAGCAGTTCTTC. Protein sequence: CASSLGLAVSYNEQFF.

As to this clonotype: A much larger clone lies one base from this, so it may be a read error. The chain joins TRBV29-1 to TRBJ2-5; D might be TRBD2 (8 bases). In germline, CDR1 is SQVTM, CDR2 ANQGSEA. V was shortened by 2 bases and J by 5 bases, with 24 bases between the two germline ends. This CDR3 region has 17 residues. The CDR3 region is CSVELQGGLVMDETQYF. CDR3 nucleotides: TGCAGCGTTGAACTCCAGGGGGGACTAGTCATGGATGAGACCCAGTACTTC.

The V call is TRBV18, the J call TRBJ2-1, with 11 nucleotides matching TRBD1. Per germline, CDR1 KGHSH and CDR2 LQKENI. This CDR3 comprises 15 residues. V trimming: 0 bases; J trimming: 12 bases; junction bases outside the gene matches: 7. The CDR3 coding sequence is TGTGCCAGCTCACCACCGCCGGACAGGGGGCTCTCGCAGTTCTTC. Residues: CASSPPPDRGLSQFF.

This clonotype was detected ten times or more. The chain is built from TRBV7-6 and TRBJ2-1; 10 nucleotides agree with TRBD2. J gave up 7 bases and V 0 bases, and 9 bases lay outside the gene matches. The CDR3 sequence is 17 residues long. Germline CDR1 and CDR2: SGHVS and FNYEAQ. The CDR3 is CASSLASGAGGRNEQFF. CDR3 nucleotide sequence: TGTGCCAGCAGCTTAGCGAGCGGAGCGGGGGGGCGGAATGAGCAGTTCTTC.

This chain's CDR3 is CASSMGYKAGELFF. As DNA, the CDR3 is TGCGCCAGCAGTATGGGGTATAAAGCCGGGGAGCTGTTTTTT. The rearrangement uses TRBV5-1 and TRBJ2-2; D gene unclear. This CDR3 has 14 residues. The V end was cut by 5 bases, the J end by 6 bases, with 14 bases between. Germline V CDR1 and CDR2: SGHRS, YFSETQ.

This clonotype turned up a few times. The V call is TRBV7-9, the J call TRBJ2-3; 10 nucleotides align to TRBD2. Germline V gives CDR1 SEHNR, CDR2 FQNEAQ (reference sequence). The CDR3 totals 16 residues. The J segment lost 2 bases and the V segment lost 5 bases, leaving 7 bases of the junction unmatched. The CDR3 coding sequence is TGTGCCAGCAGCACGTTAGCGGGGGGCCACACAGATACGCAGTATTTT. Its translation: CASSTLAGGHTDTQYF.

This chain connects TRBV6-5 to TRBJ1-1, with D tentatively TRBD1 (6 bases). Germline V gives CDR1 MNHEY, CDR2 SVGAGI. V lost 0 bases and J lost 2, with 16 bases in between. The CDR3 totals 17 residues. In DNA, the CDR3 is TGTGCCAGCAGTTACTCAAAGTCAGGGGTGCCTAACACTGAAGCTTTCTTT. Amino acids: CASSYSKSGVPNTEAFF.

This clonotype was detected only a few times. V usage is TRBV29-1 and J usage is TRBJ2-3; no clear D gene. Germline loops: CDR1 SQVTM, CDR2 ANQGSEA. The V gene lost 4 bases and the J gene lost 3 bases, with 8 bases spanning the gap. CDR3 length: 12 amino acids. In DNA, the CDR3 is TGCAGCGTTGTAATGTGGACAGATACGCAGTATTTT. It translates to CSVVMWTDTQYF.

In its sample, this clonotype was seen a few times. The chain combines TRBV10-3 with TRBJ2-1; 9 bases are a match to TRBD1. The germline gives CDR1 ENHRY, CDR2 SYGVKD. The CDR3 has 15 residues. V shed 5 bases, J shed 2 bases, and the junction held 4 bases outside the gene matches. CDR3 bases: TGTGCCATCAGTCCCGGGACAGGGACCTACAATGAGCAGTTCTTC. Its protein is CAISPGTGTYNEQFF.

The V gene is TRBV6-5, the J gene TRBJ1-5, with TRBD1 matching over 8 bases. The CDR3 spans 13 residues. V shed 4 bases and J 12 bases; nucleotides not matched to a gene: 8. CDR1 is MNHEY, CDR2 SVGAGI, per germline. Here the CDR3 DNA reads TGTGCCAGCAGTTCAGCCGGGACAGGACTCCAGCATTTT. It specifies CASSSAGTGLQHF.

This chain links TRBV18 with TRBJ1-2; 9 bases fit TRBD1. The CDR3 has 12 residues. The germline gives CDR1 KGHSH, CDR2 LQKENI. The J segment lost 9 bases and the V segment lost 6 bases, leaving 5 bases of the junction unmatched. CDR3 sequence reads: CASSSDRGSYTF. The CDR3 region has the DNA TGTGCCAGCTCGTCAGACAGGGGGAGCTACACCTTC.

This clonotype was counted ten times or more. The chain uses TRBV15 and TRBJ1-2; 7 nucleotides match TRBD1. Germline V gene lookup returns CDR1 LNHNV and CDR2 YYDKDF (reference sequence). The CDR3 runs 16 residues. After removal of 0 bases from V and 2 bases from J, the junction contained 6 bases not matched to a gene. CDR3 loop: CATSREGTAKNYGYTF. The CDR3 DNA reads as TGTGCCACCAGCAGAGAAGGGACAGCGAAAAACTATGGCTACACCTTC.

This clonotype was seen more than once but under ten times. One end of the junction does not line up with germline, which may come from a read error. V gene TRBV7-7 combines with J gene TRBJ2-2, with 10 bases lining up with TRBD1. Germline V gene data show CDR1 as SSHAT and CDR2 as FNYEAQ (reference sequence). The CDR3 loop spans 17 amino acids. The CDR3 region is CASSPSRTGGVTGELFF. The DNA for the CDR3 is TGTGCTAGCAGCCCATCTCGGACAGGGGGAGTCACCGGGGAGCTGTTTTTT.

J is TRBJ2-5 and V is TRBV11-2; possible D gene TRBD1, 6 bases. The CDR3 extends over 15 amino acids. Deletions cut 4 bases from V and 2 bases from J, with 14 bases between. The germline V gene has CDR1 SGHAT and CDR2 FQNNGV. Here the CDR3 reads CASSSRPTGQETQYF. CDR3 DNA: TGTGCCAGCAGCTCCCGCCCCACAGGGCAAGAGACCCAGTACTTC.

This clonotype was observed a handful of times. CDR3 sequence reads: CATRDPEHEQYV. The CDR3 DNA sequence: TGCGCCACCCGGGATCCGGAGCACGAGCAGTACGTC. V usage is TRBV5-1 and J usage is TRBJ2-7; tentatively, D is TRBD2 (5 bases). Germline lookup yields CDR1 SGHRS and CDR2 YFSETQ. The CDR3 length is 12 residues. V shed 9 bases and J shed 5 bases, with 15 bases lying between them.